This passage covers 7 T cell receptor delta chains from one sample sequenced in a study of Vδ1+ human thymocytes. The study's findings and limits: Highly polyclonal TRG and TRD repertoires with Gaussian CDR3 length distributions appeared in thymus.

Their recognized antigens are unknown. The template was reverse-transcribed extracted RNA. The CDR3 regions were amplified by multiplex PCR from V-gene primers to a constant-region primer. TCRdb re-called the multiplex PCR reads via CATT. The sample has 45,000 to 60,000 delta-chain clones, roughly 15% seen once. Material for sequencing was Vdelta1+ gamma-delta thymocytes from the thymus. Regarding subset: FACS-sorted CD3+ TCRalphabeta- TCRVdelta1+ TCRVdelta2- thymocytes. Receptors were obtained from a boy in the first two years of life who had congenital heart surgery.

The chain uses TRDV1 and TRDJ1; TRDD3 agrees at 8 bases. This CDR3 contains 18 residues. Germline CDR1 reads TSWWSYY; CDR2 reads QGS. Unmatched junction bases numbered 14, after V lost 3 bases and J lost 2 bases. The DNA for the CDR3 is TGTGCTCTTGGGGAGCCCCGTACTGGGGGCCCTCTTACCGATAAACTCATCTTT. Its protein is CALGEPRTGGPLTDKLIF.

V is TRDV1 and J is TRDJ1, with a tentative D call TRDD2 (8 bases). V was clipped by 1 base and J by 0 bases, with 33 bases between them. Germline values: CDR1 TSWWSYY, CDR2 QGS. This CDR3 has 23 residues. CDR3 coding DNA: TGTGCTCTTGGGGAACCTTCCTACGTCCCTGGGGGGACCTTCAGCTTCTACACCGATAAACTCATCTTT. Encoded protein: CALGEPSYVPGGTFSFYTDKLIF.

The chain has TRDV1 and TRDJ1; D ambiguous. Germline V CDR1 and CDR2: TSWWSYY, QGS. This CDR3 contains 13 residues. V gave up 4 bases and J gave up 1 base, with 7 bases separating them. The CDR3 protein is CALGARLTDKLIF. As DNA, the CDR3 is TGTGCTCTTGGGGCTCGGCTCACCGATAAACTCATCTTT.

This clone has just a few counts. The V call is TRDV1, the J call TRDJ1; weak D call: TRDD3 (5 bases). Germline assignment: CDR1 TSWWSYY and CDR2 QGS. The CDR3 is 19 amino acids. V was trimmed by 3 bases and J by 0 bases, leaving 23 bases between them. The CDR3 DNA is TGTGCTCTTGGGGACAACCATTTCGGGGGTCTGGCATACACCGATAAACTCATCTTT. Protein: CALGDNHFGGLAYTDKLIF.

This sequence joins TRDV1 and TRDJ1; possibly TRDD3 for D (7 bases). Germline assignment: CDR1 TSWWSYY and CDR2 QGS. V was pared by 1 base and J by 8 bases, with 26 bases between. The CDR3 totals 18 residues. CDR3 in DNA: TGTGCTCTTGGGGAACCCTTCCCGCGGTACTGGGGATGGGGAAAACTCATCTTT. It encodes CALGEPFPRYWGWGKLIF.

With regard to this clone: At one of its ends the junction is not consistent with the germline gene, which may arise from a read error. The chain employs TRDV1 and TRDJ1; tentative D call: TRDD3 (5 bases). Looked up from germline, CDR1 is TSWWSYY and CDR2 is QGS. The length of the CDR3 is 17 residues. CDR3: CALGELVLWVNTDKLIF. CDR3 DNA sequence: TGCGCTCTTGGGGAACTAGTGTTGTGGGTCAACACCGATAAACTCATCTTT.

V is TRDV1 and J is TRDJ1; D ambiguous. Trimming left V 0 bases short and J 0 bases short, with 23 bases between. The germline CDR1 and CDR2 sequences are TSWWSYY and QGS. The CDR3 sequence is 20 residues long. CDR3 in amino acids: CALGELIPFFETPYTDKLIF. CDR3 DNA sequence: TGTGCTCTTGGGGAACTTATTCCCTTTTTTGAGACCCCGTACACCGATAAACTCATCTTT.